This T cell receptor (beta chain) is drawn from a study of PD-1 blockade in classical Hodgkin lymphoma. The time point was: cycle 4 day 1 (C4D1), after less than seven weeks of nivolumab. Each and every patient relapsed after autologous stem cell transplantation, and patients got differing brentuximab vedotin exposure. Repertoires were generated with immunoSEQ multiplex PCR, while TCRdb's copy carries only in-frame clones and drops some. The repertoire holds under 25,000 clones, with roughly 71% as singletons. Overall study results and limits: Partial responders and progressors had significantly lower baseline TCR diversity.

Germline CDR1 and CDR2: SNHLY and FYNNEI. Trimming cost V 4 bases and J 2 bases; bases outside gene matches: 2. This CDR3 has 15 residues. In the case of this clone: Its antigen remains unknown.

The chain links TRBV2 to TRBJ2-2, with 9 bases aligning to TRBD1. The specimen comprised peripheral blood mononuclear cells (PBMCs), sampled before the fourth cycle of nivolumab. The clonotype was recovered from a human donor with classical Hodgkin lymphoma. DNA for the CDR3: TGTGCCAGCAGTGCTACAGGGGGCAACACCGGGGAGCTGTTTTTT. Residues: CASSATGGNTGELFF.